A single TCR beta chain is shown here with its context. The data belong to a study of blood T cell repertoires in COVID-19. Whole-study context: PBMCs, B-cell-depleted T cells, or T cells provided the cDNA or gDNA that made up the material.

CDR3 length equals 15 residues. Germline-derived CDR1 and CDR2 are GTSNPN and SVGIG (reference sequence). Deletions cut 3 bases from V and 8 bases from J, with 17 bases between. Per the study methods: Using reference gene primer amplification, nucleated cell counts were estimated. The method was immunoSEQ multiplex PCR; TCRdb's version includes in-frame clones alone and lacks a portion of them. Clone size and the V and J calls come from that table; the DNA yielded D and trimming. The table lists fewer than 350,000 clones, roughly 80% of them singletons, with around 4.2% in the top ten. The J gene is TRBJ1-6, the V gene TRBV30, with a possible D match to TRBD1 (6 bases). Sequences were obtained from peripheral blood. The TCR comes from a woman in her forties or fifties with active or convalescent COVID-19. The CDR3 is CAWRAHRDQHSPLHF. The CDR3 DNA is TGTGCCTGGAGGGCCCACAGGGATCAACATTCACCCCTCCACTTT.